This TCR beta chain came from a study of T cell responses to AZD1222 COVID-19 vaccine. The CDR3 consists of 14 residues. V lost 6 bases and J lost 8; bases outside the gene matches: 9. CDR1 and CDR2 from the germline V gene are MNHEY and SVGAGI. The table came from immunoSEQ multiplex PCR; TCRdb's copy has only in-frame clones and leaves some out. Among over 100,000 clones, 90% were seen once, and the ten largest hold less than 9%. V usage is TRBV6-5 and J usage is TRBJ1-2; 10 positions agree with TRBD1. The receptor was derived from an adult in good health. The sequencing here drew on peripheral blood, taken on day 0 of AZD1222 vaccination. The CDR3 bases are TGTGCCAGCAGCCCCTCCGGGACAGGGGTCGGCTACACCTTC. It specifies CASSPSGTGVGYTF.